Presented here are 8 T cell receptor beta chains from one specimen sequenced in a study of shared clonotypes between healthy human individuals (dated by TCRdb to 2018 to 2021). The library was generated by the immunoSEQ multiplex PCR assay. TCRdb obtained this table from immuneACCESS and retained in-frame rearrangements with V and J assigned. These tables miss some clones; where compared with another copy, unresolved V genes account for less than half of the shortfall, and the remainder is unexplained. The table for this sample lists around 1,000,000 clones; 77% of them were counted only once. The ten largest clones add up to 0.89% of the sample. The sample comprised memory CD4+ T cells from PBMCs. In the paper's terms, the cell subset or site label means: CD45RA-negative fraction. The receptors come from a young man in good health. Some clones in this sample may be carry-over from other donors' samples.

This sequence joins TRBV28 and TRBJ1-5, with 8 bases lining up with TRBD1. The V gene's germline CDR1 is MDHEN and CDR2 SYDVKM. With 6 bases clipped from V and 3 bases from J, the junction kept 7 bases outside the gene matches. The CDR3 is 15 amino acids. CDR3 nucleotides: TGTGCCAGCAGACTCGGACAGGGTAACAATCAGCCCCAGCATTTT. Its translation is CASRLGQGNNQPQHF.

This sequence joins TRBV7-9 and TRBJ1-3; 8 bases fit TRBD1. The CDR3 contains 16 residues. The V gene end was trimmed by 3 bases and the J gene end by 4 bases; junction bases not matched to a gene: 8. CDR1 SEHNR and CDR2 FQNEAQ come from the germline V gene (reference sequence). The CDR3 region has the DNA TGTGCCAGCAGCTTCGGACAGGGCGGATTCGGAAACACCATATATTTT. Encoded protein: CASSFGQGGFGNTIYF.

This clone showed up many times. The CDR3 is CASSGGGPYTEAFF. CDR3 DNA: TGTGCCAGCAGTGGGGGAGGGCCGTACACTGAAGCTTTCTTT. This chain connects TRBV6-1 to TRBJ1-1; no clear D gene. The CDR3 sequence is 14 residues long. CDR1 and CDR2 from the germline V gene are MNHNS and SASEGT. Trimming removed 4 bases at V and 3 bases at J, with 12 bases between.

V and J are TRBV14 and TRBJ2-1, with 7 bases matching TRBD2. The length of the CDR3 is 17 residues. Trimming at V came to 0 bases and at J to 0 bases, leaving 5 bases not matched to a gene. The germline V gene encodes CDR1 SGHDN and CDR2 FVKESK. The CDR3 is CASSQDRGGSSYNEQFF. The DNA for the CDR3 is TGTGCCAGCAGCCAAGATCGGGGCGGGAGCTCCTACAATGAGCAGTTCTTC. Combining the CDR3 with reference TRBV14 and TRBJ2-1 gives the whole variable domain EAGVTQFPSHSVIEKGQTVTLRCDPISGHDNLYWYRRVMGKEIKFLLHFVKESKQDESGMPNNRFLAERTGGTYSTLKVQPAELEDSGVYFCASSQDRGGSSYNEQFFGPGTRLTVL.

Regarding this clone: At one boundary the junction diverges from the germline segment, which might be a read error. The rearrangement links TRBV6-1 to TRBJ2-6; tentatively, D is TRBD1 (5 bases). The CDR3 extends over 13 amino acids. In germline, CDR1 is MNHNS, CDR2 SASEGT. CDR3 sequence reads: CATHSSGANVPTF. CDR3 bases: TGTGCCACACATAGCTCTGGGGCCAACGTCCCGACTTTC.

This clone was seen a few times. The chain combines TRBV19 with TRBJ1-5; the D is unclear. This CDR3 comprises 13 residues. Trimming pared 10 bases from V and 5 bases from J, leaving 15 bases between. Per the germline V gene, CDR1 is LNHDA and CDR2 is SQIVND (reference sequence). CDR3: CATNGVGDQPQHF. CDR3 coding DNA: TGTGCCACCAATGGAGTCGGTGATCAGCCCCAGCATTTT. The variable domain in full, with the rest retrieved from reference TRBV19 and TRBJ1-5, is DGGITQSPKYLFRKEGQNVTLSCEQNLNHDAMYWYRQDPGQGLRLIYYSQIVNDFQKGDIAEGYSVSREKKESFPLTVTSAQKNPTAFYLCATNGVGDQPQHFGDGTRLSIL.

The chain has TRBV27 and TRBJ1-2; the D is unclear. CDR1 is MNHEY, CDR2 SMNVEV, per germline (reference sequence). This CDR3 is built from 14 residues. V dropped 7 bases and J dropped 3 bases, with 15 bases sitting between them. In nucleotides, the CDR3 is TGTGCCAGCAAAGCCGTGGGCCAGTACTATGGCTACACCTTC. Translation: CASKAVGQYYGYTF.

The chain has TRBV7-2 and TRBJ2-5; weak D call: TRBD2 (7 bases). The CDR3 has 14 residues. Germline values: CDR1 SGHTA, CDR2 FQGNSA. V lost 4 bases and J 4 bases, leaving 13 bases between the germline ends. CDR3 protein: CASSSWGGGETQYF. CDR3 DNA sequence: TGTGCCAGCAGCTCGTGGGGAGGGGGAGAGACCCAGTACTTC.